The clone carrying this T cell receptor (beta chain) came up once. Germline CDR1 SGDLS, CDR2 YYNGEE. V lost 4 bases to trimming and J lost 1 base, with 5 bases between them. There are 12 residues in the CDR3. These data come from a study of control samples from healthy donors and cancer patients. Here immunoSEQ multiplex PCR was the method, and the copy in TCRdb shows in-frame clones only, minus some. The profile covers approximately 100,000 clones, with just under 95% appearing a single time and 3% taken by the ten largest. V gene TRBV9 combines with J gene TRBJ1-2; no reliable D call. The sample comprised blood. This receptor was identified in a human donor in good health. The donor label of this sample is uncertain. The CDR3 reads CASSPSNYGYTF. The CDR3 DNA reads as TGTGCCAGCAGCCCTAGTAACTATGGCTACACCTTC.